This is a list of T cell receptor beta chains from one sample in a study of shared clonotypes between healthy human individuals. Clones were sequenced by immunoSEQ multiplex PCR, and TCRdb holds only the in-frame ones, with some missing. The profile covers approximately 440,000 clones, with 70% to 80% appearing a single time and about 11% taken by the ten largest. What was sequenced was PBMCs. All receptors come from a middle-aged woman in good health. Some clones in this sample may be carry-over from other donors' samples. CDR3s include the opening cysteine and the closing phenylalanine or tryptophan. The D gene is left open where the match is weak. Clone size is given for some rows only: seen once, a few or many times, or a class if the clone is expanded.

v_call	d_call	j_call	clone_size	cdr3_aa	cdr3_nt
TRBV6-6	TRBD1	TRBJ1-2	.	CASSRSTGDYGYTF	TGTGCCAGCAGTAGGAGCACAGGGGACTATGGCTACACCTTC
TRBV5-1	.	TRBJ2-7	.	CASSRAESSYEQYF	TGCGCCAGCAGTCGGGCAGAGAGCTCCTACGAGCAGTACTTC
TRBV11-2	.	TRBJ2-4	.	CASSLDHRVGFSKNIQYF	TGTGCCAGCAGCTTAGATCATCGTGTCGGGTTCAGCAAAAACATTCAGTACTTC
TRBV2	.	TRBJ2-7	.	CASSGGSSYEQYF	TGTGCCAGCAGTGGAGGTTCTTCCTACGAGCAGTACTTC
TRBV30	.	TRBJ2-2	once	CAWSTLGYTAGELFF	TGTGCCTGGAGTACCTTGGGGTATACAGCCGGGGAGCTGTTTTTT
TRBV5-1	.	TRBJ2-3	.	CASSLNRDTQYF	TGCGCCAGCAGCTTAAATCGAGATACGCAGTATTTT
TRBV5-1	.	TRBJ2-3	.	CASRLYGGTDTQYF	TGCGCCAGCCGCCTCTACGGGGGCACAGATACGCAGTATTTT
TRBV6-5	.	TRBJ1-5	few	CASKGSGVGQPQHF	TGTGCCAGCAAGGGGTCGGGGGTCGGTCAGCCCCAGCATTTT
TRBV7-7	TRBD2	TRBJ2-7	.	CASSLDTSGSYEQYF	TGTGCTAGCAGCTTAGACACTAGCGGGAGTTACGAGCAGTACTTC
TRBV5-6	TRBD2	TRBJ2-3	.	CASSLSGSTDTQYF	TGTGCCAGCAGCTTAAGCGGGAGTACAGATACGCAGTATTTT
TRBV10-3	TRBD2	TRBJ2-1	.	CAISESALGRAGNEQFF	TGTGCCATCAGTGAGTCCGCTTTGGGGAGGGCCGGCAATGAGCAGTTCTTC
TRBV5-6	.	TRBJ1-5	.	CASSLGGARQPQHF	TGTGCCAGCAGCTTAGGGGGGGCGAGACAGCCCCAGCATTTT
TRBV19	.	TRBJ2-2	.	CASSIDPLGRDTGELFF	TGTGCCAGTAGTATAGACCCACTGGGGCGCGACACCGGGGAGCTGTTTTTT
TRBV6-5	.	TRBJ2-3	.	CASSYRDSRNTQYF	TGTGCCAGCAGCTACCGGGACTCTCGAAATACGCAGTATTTT
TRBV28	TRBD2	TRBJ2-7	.	CASRSSAGGIEQYF	TGTGCCAGCAGATCTTCCGCGGGGGGCATAGAGCAGTACTTC
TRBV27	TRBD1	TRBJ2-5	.	CASSLSPDRVGETQYF	TGTGCCAGCAGTTTATCCCCAGACAGGGTTGGTGAGACCCAGTACTTC
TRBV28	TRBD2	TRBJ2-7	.	CASRWGGGLAGEGEQYF	TGTGCCAGCAGGTGGGGTGGTGGGCTAGCGGGAGAGGGAGAGCAGTACTTC
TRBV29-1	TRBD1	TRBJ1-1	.	CSAKQGALNTEASF	TGCAGCGCAAAACAGGGGGCCCTGAACACTGAAGCTTCCTTT
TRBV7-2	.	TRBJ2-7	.	CASSSRAGEQYF	TGTGCCAGCAGCTCAAGGGCCGGTGAGCAGTACTTC
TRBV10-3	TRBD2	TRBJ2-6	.	CAISEREGFGRPNSESGANVLTF	TGTGCCATCAGTGAGAGGGAGGGGTTCGGGAGACCCAACTCGGAGTCTGGGGCCAACGTCCTGACTTTC
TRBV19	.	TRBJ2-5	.	CASSILYGVETQYF	TGTGCCAGTAGTATTCTTTACGGGGTGGAGACCCAGTACTTC
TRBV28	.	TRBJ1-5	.	CASSPHRANQPQHF	TGTGCCAGCAGTCCCCACAGGGCCAATCAGCCCCAGCATTTT
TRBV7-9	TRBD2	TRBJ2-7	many	CASSFGLAGGSYEQYF	TGTGCCAGCAGCTTCGGACTAGCGGGAGGGTCCTACGAGCAGTACTTC
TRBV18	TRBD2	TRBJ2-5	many	CASSPPTSGRGTQYF	TGTGCCAGCTCACCACCCACTAGCGGCCGAGGGACCCAGTACTTC
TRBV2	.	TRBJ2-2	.	CASHPTGSIGELFF	TGTGCCAGCCACCCGACAGGTTCCATCGGGGAGCTGTTTTTT
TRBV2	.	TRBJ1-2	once	CASSDVFRTDGYTF	TGTGCCAGCTCCGACGTCTTCAGGACAGATGGCTACACCTTC
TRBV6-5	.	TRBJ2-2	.	CASSVQTATGELFF	TGTGCCAGCAGTGTCCAGACAGCCACCGGGGAGCTGTTTTTT
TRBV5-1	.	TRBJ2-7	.	CASSLIPSDSYEQYF	TGCGCCAGCAGCTTGATCCCTAGCGACTCCTACGAGCAGTACTTC
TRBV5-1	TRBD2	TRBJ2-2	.	CASSLAAGGTGELFF	TGCGCCAGCAGCTTGGCTGCGGGAGGGACCGGGGAGCTGTTTTTT
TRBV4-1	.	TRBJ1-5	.	CASSQDGGNQPQHF	TGCGCCAGCAGCCAAGACGGCGGAAATCAGCCCCAGCATTTT
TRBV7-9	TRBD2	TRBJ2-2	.	CASSSWTSGRTTGELFF	TGTGCCAGCAGCTCCTGGACTAGCGGGAGGACCACCGGGGAGCTGTTTTTT
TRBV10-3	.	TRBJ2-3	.	CAISESTSTDTQYF	TGTGCCATCAGTGAGAGTACTAGCACAGATACGCAGTATTTT
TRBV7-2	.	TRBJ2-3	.	CASSWTPSADTQYF	TGTGCCAGCAGCTGGACCCCCAGCGCAGATACGCAGTATTTT
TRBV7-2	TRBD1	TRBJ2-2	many	CASSLGQGYTGELFF	TGTGCCAGCAGCTTAGGACAGGGTTACACCGGGGAGCTGTTTTTT
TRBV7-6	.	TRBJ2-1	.	CASSLVGGSSYNEQFF	TGTGCCAGCAGCTTAGTGGGGGGAAGCTCCTACAATGAGCAGTTCTTC
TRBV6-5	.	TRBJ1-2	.	CASSTSTGMGGYTF	TGTGCCAGCAGCACTTCAACAGGGATGGGGGGCTACACCTTC
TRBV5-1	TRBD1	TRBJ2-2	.	CASSPGQGARWTGELFF	TGCGCCAGCAGCCCAGGACAGGGGGCGCGATGGACCGGGGAGCTGTTTTTT
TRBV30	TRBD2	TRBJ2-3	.	CAWSQIAGSTDTQYF	TGTGCCTGGAGTCAAATAGCGGGGAGCACAGATACGCAGTATTTT
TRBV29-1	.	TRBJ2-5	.	CSVSWGQETQYF	TGCAGCGTCTCGTGGGGGCAAGAGACCCAGTACTTC
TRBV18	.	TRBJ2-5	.	CASSPIRQSERTQYF	TGTGCCAGCTCACCAATTAGACAGTCCGAAAGGACCCAGTACTTC
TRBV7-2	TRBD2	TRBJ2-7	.	CASSLAQGGGEQYF	TGTGCCAGCAGCTTAGCGCAGGGCGGGGGCGAGCAGTACTTC
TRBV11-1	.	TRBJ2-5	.	CASSLEGLETQYF	TGTGCCAGCAGCTTAGAGGGCCTTGAGACCCAGTACTTC
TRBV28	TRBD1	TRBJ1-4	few	CASSSPRTGKGEKLFF	TGTGCCAGCAGTTCCCCCAGGACAGGAAAGGGCGAAAAACTGTTTTTT